A single sample gave rise to the 2 T cell receptor beta chains below, sequenced in a study of blood T cell repertoires in COVID-19. The protocol was immunoSEQ multiplex PCR, while the TCRdb copy is restricted to in-frame clones and leaves out a portion. The repertoire includes about 350,000 clones, 88% of them detected once, and approximately 0.93% sits in the top ten. Sequences were obtained from PBMCs or T cells enriched from blood (not recorded which). These receptors were taken from a woman aged 25 to 39 who had been exposed to COVID-19.

The V gene is TRBV6-4, the J gene TRBJ1-5; D gene uncertain. Trimming pared 3 bases from V and 5 bases from J, leaving 23 bases between. The CDR3 spans 18 residues. Germline V gives CDR1 MRHNA, CDR2 SNTAGT. The CDR3 DNA reads TGTGCCAGCAGTGAGGGCCAGGTCCCCCGTTCCAGCCATCAGCCCCAGCATTTT. Translating gives CASSEGQVPRSSHQPQHF.

This sequence joins TRBV28 and TRBJ1-4; no definite D call. V shed 1 base and J shed 5 bases, with 5 bases lying between them. In germline, CDR1 is MDHEN, CDR2 SYDVKM. There are 13 residues in the CDR3. CDR3: CASSLSVNEKLFF. Written as DNA, the CDR3 is TGTGCCAGCAGTTTATCGGTAAATGAAAAACTGTTTTTT. The whole variable domain, filled in from reference TRBV28 and TRBJ1-4, reads DVKVTQSSRYLVKRTGEKVFLECVQDMDHENMFWYRQDPGLGLRLIYFSYDVKMKEKGDIPEGYSVSREKKERFSLILESASTNQTSMYLCASSLSVNEKLFFGSGTQLSVL.